The entry below describes one T cell receptor beta chain. This sample is part of a study of shared clonotypes between healthy human individuals. Only in-frame clones appear in the TCRdb table, and some are missing; sequencing was by immunoSEQ multiplex PCR. The sample has about 820,000 clones; over 90% are singletons. CD8 cells classed as naive were CD45RO-negative and positively selected for CCR7, excluding terminally differentiated effector memory CD45RA+ cells. In germline, CDR1 is MNHEY, CDR2 SVGAGI. V lost 8 bases to trimming and J lost 8 bases, with 18 bases between them. The CDR3 contains 13 residues.

The TCR originated in a man aged 25 to 40 in good health. Sequencing was performed on naive CD8+ T cells sorted from blood. The chain joins TRBV6-5 to TRBJ1-2; unclear D gene. In nucleotides, the CDR3 is TGTGCCAGCGCCGAGAGGTACGAGTTGGGCTACACCTTC. Amino acids: CASAERYELGYTF.